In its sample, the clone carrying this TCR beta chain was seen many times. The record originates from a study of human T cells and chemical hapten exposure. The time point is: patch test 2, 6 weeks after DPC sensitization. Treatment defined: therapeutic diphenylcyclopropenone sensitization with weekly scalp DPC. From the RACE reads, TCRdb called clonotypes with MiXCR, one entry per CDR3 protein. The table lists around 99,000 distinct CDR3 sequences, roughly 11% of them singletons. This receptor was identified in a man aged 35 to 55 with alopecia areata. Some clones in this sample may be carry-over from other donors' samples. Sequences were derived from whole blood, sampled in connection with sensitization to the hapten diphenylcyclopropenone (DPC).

The CDR3 protein is CSASPSEGWNYNEQFF. The DNA for the CDR3 is TGCAGTGCTTCCCCCTCGGAGGGCTGGAATTACAATGAGCAGTTCTTC. This chain uses TRBV20-1 with TRBJ2-1; tentative D call: TRBD2 (6 bases). The CDR3 consists of 16 residues. Between the trimmed V and J ends, which lost 5 bases and 4 bases, there was a span of 21 bases. In germline, CDR1 is DFQATT, CDR2 SNEGSKA (reference sequence).